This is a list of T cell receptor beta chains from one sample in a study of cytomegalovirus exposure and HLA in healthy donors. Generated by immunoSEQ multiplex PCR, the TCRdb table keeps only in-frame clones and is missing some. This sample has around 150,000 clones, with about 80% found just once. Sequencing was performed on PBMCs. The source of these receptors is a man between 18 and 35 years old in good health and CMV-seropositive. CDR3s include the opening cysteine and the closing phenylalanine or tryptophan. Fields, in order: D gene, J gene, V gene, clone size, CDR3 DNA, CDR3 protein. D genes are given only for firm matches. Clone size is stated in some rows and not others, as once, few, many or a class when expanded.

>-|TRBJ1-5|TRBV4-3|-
TGCGCCAGCAGCCAACGGAGCAATCAGCCCCAGCATTTT
CASSQRSNQPQHF
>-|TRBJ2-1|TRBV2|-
TGTGCCAGCAGTGAGGGCAGGGTTGCCTACAATGAGCAGTTCTTC
CASSEGRVAYNEQFF
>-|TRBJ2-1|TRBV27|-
TGTGCCAGCAGTTTCTCCGAGCGGGATGAGCAGTTCTTC
CASSFSERDEQFF
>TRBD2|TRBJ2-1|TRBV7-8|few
TGTGCCAGCAGCCCCGGCGTCGGTCTAGCGGGATCAAATGAGCAGTTCTTC
CASSPGVGLAGSNEQFF
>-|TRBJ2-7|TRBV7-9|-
TGTGCCAGCAGCCCCCAACGAGGCCTCGGGGGAAGCTCCTACGAGCAGTACTTC
CASSPQRGLGGSSYEQYF
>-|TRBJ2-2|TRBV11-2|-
TGTGCCAGCAGCTTAGTGTCCGGACTTACCGGGGAGCTGTTTTTT
CASSLVSGLTGELFF
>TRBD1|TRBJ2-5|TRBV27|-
TGTGCCAGCAGTTCAAGGCAGACAGGGGGCACAGAGACCCAGTACTTC
CASSSRQTGGTETQYF
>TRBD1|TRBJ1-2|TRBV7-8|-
TGTGCCAGCAGACCGGGACAGGGCCCATCTTACTATGGCTACACCTTC
CASRPGQGPSYYGYTF
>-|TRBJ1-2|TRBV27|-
TGTGCCCGAAGCGGGGACACCGCTAACTATGGCTACACCTTC
CARSGDTANYGYTF
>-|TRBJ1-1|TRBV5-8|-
TGTGCCAGCAGTCGTACCAGGGGCCACACTGAAGCTTTCTTT
CASSRTRGHTEAFF
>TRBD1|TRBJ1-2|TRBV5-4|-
TGTGCCAGCAGCTCCGGACAGGGTTTAAACTATGGTTACACCTTC
CASSSGQGLNYGYTF
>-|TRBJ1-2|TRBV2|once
TGTGCCAGCAGCGCCGAGCAGGGATACTATGGCTACACCTTC
CASSAEQGYYGYTF
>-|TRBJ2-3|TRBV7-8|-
TGTGCCAGCAGCTTAGTTGAGGCGACAGATACGCAGTATTTT
CASSLVEATDTQYF
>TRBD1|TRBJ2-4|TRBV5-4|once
TGTGCCAGCAGCTTCCGGGACAGGGAAAACATTCAGTACTTC
CASSFRDRENIQYF
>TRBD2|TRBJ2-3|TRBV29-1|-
TGCAGCGTGGCTAGCGGGGAAGATACGCAGTATTTT
CSVASGEDTQYF
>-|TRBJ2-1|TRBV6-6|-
TGTGCCAGCAAGGAGGAACGGGCCTACAATGAGCAGTTCTTC
CASKEERAYNEQFF
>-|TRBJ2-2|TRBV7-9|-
TGTGCCAGCAGACTATCCACCGGGGAGCTGTTTTTT
CASRLSTGELFF
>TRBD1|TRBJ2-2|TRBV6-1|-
TGTGCCAGCAGTGAAGCGGGGACAGGGGGCTTCTGGGAGCTGTTTTTT
CASSEAGTGGFWELFF
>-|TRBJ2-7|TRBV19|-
TGTGCCAGTGCTCGGACAGTTTCCACCTACGAGCAGTACTTC
CASARTVSTYEQYF
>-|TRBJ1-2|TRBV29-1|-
TGCAGCGTTCTACAGGACACGAACTATGGCTACACCTTC
CSVLQDTNYGYTF
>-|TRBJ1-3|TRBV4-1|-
TGCGCCAGCAGCCAAGCGTATCAAAGTCCACCAATAGCTGGAAACACCATATATTTT
CASSQAYQSPPIAGNTIYF
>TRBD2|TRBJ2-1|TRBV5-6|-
TGTGCCAGCGGCGACACGGGACTAGCGGGAGCGGATGAGCAGTTCTTC
CASGDTGLAGADEQFF
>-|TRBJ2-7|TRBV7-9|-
TGTTCCAGCAGCTTATTCCTAGCGTCAGACGAGCAGTACTTC
CSSSLFLASDEQYF
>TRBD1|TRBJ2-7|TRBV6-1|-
TGTGCCAGCGACGAGGTTGGGACAGGGCTCGACGAGCAGTACTTC
CASDEVGTGLDEQYF
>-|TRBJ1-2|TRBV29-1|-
TGCAGCGTTGAAGTTTTTACAGCGGGTAACTATGGCTACACCTTC
CSVEVFTAGNYGYTF
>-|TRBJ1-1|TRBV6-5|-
TGTGCCAGCAGTTACGGGACAATGAACACTGAAGCTTTCTTT
CASSYGTMNTEAFF
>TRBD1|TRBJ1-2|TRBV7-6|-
TGTGCCAGCAGCTTAGTGGACAGGGGGGTCGACTATGGCTACACCTTC
CASSLVDRGVDYGYTF
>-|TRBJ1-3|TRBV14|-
TGTGCCAGCAGCCAAGGACCAGGCAACTCTGGAAACACCATATATTTT
CASSQGPGNSGNTIYF
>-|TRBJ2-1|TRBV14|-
TGTGCCAGCAGCCAAGAAACAGGGCTCTCCGAGGCCCAGTTCTTC
CASSQETGLSEAQFF
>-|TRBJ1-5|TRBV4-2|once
TGTGCCAGCAGCCAAGACCCAGGGCCTAATCAGCCCCAGCATTTT
CASSQDPGPNQPQHF
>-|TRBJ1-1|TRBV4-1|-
TGCGCCAGCAGCCCTGAGCGGCTGGGGAACACTGAAGCTTTCTTT
CASSPERLGNTEAFF
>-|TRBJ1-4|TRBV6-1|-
TGTGCCAGCAGTGTTTCTGTCGGGGAACTGTTTTTT
CASSVSVGELFF
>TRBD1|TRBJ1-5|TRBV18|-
TGTGCCAGCTCACCAGGGACAGGGGACATCAATCAGCCCCAGCATTTT
CASSPGTGDINQPQHF
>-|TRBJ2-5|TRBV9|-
TGTGCCAGCAGCCCTCGGACTGTGATCGAGACCCAGTACTTC
CASSPRTVIETQYF
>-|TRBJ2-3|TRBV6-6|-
TGTGCCAGCAATCAGTACCAGGGCCCAGATACGCAGTATTTT
CASNQYQGPDTQYF
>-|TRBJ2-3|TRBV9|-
TGTGCCAGCAGCGTAGTTGCGGGGCGCACAGATACGCAGTATTTT
CASSVVAGRTDTQYF
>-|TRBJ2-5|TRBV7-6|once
TGTGCCAGCAGCCCGCCCTTGCGGGGGCTCGATTACCAAGAGACCCAGTACTTC
CASSPPLRGLDYQETQYF